This is a list of T cell receptor beta chains from one sample in a study of blood T cell repertoires in COVID-19. Some clones are missing from TCRdb's copy, which holds only in-frame ones; the method was immunoSEQ multiplex PCR. The sample holds around 100,000 clones; roughly 84% are singletons and the top ten take 10% to 15%. Sample: peripheral blood. All receptors come from a human donor in a cohort sampled during active or convalescent COVID-19. The CDR3 runs from the conserved cysteine through the conserved F or W. The order of the fields is V gene, clone size, J gene, D gene, CDR3 length, CDR3 protein, CDR3 DNA. The D gene is left open where the match is weak. Not every row has a clone size; where given, it reads once, few, many or a size class.

>TRBV18|.|TRBJ1-2|.|13
CASSPSGGYGYTF
TGTGCCAGCTCGCCCTCGGGGGGGTATGGCTACACCTTC
>TRBV7-2|.|TRBJ2-1|TRBD1|14
CASEQGVGYNEQFF
TGTGCCAGCGAACAGGGGGTAGGGTACAATGAGCAGTTCTTC
>TRBV4-3|.|TRBJ1-5|.|14
CASSRGYSNQPQHF
TGCGCCAGCAGCCGAGGTTATAGCAATCAGCCCCAGCATTTT
>TRBV9|.|TRBJ2-3|.|13
CASSPFVTDTQYF
TGTGCCAGCAGCCCTTTTGTCACAGATACGCAGTATTTT
>TRBV7-9|.|TRBJ1-5|TRBD1|13
CASSRTGGQPQHF
TGTGCCAGCAGCCGGACAGGAGGTCAGCCCCAGCATTTT
>TRBV9|.|TRBJ2-1|TRBD1|19
CASSPKGQVVGKVANEQFF
TGTGCCAGCAGCCCGAAGGGACAGGTAGTAGGCAAAGTGGCAAATGAGCAGTTCTTC
>TRBV5-5|.|TRBJ1-5|.|14
CASSLEGHGQPQHF
TGTGCCAGCAGCTTGGAGGGACATGGTCAGCCCCAGCATTTT
>TRBV7-2|.|TRBJ2-3|TRBD2|18
CASSSPQRAGGSTDTQYF
TGTGCCAGCAGCTCGCCCCAGAGGGCGGGGGGGAGCACAGATACGCAGTATTTT
>TRBV7-2|few|TRBJ2-7|TRBD1|14
CASSPWDRSYEQYF
TGTGCCAGCAGCCCTTGGGACAGATCCTACGAGCAGTACTTC
>TRBV7-9|.|TRBJ1-1|.|15
CASSLVEGRAAEAFF
TGTGCCAGCAGCTTAGTTGAGGGGAGGGCCGCTGAAGCTTTCTTT
>TRBV11-2|.|TRBJ2-5|.|15
CASSRSRGPQETQYF
TGTGCCAGCAGCCGGAGCCGAGGGCCCCAAGAGACCCAGTACTTC
>TRBV11-2|.|TRBJ2-7|.|15
CASSFNQGISYEQYF
TGTGCCAGCAGCTTTAATCAGGGGATTTCCTACGAGCAGTACTTC
>TRBV7-6|.|TRBJ2-6|.|18
CASSLAGGAFSGANVLTF
TGTGCCAGCAGCTTAGCAGGGGGGGCCTTCTCTGGGGCCAACGTCCTGACTTTC
>TRBV6-2/TRBV6-3|.|TRBJ2-2|.|19
CASSFTVGRHSSNTGELFF
TGTGCCAGCAGTTTCACGGTCGGCAGGCATTCCTCGAACACCGGGGAGCTGTTTTTT
>TRBV5-4|once|TRBJ2-1|.|15
CASNSRQGGRNEQFF
TGTGCCAGCAACTCCCGACAGGGAGGAAGGAATGAGCAGTTCTTC
>TRBV2|.|TRBJ1-2|TRBD1|13
CATRATGEGGYTF
TGTGCCACCAGGGCGACAGGGGAGGGTGGCTACACCTTC
>TRBV5-6|.|TRBJ1-1|.|13
CASMRRGYTEAFF
TGTGCCAGCATGCGTCGGGGATACACTGAAGCTTTCTTT
>TRBV19|few|TRBJ2-7|.|13
CASPQWGLGEQYF
TGTGCCAGTCCTCAGTGGGGACTTGGAGAGCAGTACTTC
>TRBV11-3|.|TRBJ1-1|TRBD1|14
CASSLRDRATEAFF
TGTGCCAGCAGCTTGAGGGACAGGGCCACTGAAGCTTTCTTT
>TRBV5-1|few|TRBJ1-5|.|14
CASSSEQGSQPQHF
TGCGCCAGCAGCTCCGAACAGGGAAGTCAGCCCCAGCATTTT
>TRBV5-4|once|TRBJ2-5|TRBD1|15
CASSDTRQGLETQYF
TGTGCCAGCAGCGACACCAGACAGGGTTTAGAGACCCAGTACTTC
>TRBV2|once|TRBJ1-4|TRBD1|15
CASSDRTGVNEKLFF
TGTGCCAGCAGTGACAGGACAGGGGTGAATGAAAAACTGTTTTTT
>TRBV4-2|.|TRBJ1-2|TRBD1|15
CASSQEDRGGYGYTF
TGTGCCAGCAGCCAAGAAGACAGGGGTGGCTATGGCTACACCTTC
>TRBV6-4|.|TRBJ2-2|TRBD2|15
CASSGLAGGTGELFF
TGTGCCAGCAGTGGGCTAGCGGGGGGCACCGGGGAGCTGTTTTTT
>TRBV7-8|.|TRBJ2-1|TRBD2|15
CASSLVLAAFNEQFF
TGTGCCAGCAGCTTGGTACTAGCGGCCTTCAATGAGCAGTTCTTC
>TRBV20-1|.|TRBJ2-5|.|14
CSASMPGVQETQYF
TGCAGTGCTAGTATGCCGGGGGTGCAAGAGACCCAGTACTTC
>TRBV19|.|TRBJ2-6|.|14
CASSTGTGANVLTF
TGTGCCAGTAGTACCGGGACTGGGGCCAACGTCCTGACTTTC
>TRBV11-2|.|TRBJ1-2|.|15
CASSLVGQGLYGYTF
TGTGCCAGCAGCTTAGTAGGCCAGGGCCTGTATGGCTACACCTTC
>TRBV7-2|.|TRBJ1-1|.|13
CASRSTWAFEAFF
TGTGCCAGCAGGAGCACCTGGGCCTTTGAAGCTTTCTTT